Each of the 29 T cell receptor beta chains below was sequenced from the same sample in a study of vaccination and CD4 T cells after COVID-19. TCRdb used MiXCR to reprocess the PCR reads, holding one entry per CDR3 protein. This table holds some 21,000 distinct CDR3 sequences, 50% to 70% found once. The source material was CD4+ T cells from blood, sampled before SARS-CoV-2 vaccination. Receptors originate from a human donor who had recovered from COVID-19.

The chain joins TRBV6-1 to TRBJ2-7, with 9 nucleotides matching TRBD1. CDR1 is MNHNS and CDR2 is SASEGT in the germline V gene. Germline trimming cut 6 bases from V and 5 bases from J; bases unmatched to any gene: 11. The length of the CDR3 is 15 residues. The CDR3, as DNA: TGTGCCAGCAGGTCCGGGACAGGGTTGGCCCACGAGCAGTACTTC. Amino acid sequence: CASRSGTGLAHEQYF.

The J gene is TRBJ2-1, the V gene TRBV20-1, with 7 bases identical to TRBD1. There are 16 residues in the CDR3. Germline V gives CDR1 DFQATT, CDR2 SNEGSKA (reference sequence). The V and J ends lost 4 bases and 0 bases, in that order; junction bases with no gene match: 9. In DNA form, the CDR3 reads TGCAGTGCTATTATCAGACAGGGTAGCTCCTACAATGAGCAGTTCTTC. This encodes CSAIIRQGSSYNEQFF.

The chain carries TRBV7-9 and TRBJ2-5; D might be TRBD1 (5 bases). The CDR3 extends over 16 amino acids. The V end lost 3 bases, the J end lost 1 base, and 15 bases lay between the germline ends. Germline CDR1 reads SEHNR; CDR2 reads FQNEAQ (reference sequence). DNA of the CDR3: TGTGCCAGCAGCTTGGTCGGCCAAGGGGCCCAAGAGACCCAGTACTTC. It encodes CASSLVGQGAQETQYF. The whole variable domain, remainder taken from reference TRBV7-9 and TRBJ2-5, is DTGVSQNPRHKITKRGQNVTFRCDPISEHNRLYWYRQTLGQGPEFLTYFQNEAQLEKSRLLSDRFSAERPKGSFSTLEIQRTEQGDSAMYLCASSLVGQGAQETQYFGPGTRLLVL.

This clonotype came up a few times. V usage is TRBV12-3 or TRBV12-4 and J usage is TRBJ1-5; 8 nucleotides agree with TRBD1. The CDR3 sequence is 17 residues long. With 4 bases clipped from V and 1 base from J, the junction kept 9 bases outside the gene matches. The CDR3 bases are TGTGCCAGCAGTTCAGGAACCAGGGGGCTGAGCAATCAGCCCCAGCATTTT. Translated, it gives CASSSGTRGLSNQPQHF.

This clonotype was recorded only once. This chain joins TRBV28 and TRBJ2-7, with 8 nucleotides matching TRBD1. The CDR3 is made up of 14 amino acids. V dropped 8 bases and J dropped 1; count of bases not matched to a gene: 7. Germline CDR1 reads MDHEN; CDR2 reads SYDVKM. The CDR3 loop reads CASGSTGESYEQYF. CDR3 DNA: TGTGCCAGCGGGTCGACAGGGGAATCCTACGAGCAGTACTTC.

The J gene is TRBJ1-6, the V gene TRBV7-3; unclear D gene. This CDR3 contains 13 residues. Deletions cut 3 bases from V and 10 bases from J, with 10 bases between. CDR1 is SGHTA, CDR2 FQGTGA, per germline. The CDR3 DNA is TGTGCCAGCAGCTTGGAAGGTTTGTCACCCCTCCACTTT. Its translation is CASSLEGLSPLHF.

The CDR3 loop is CSAREVSRDYNSPLHF. The CDR3 DNA sequence: TGCAGTGCTAGAGAGGTTTCCAGGGACTATAATTCACCCCTCCACTTT. The rearrangement uses TRBV20-1 and TRBJ1-6, with D possibly matching TRBD1 (5 bases). Germline lookup yields CDR1 DFQATT and CDR2 SNEGSKA (reference sequence). V lost 0 bases, J lost 3 bases, and 12 bases lay in between. This CDR3 spans 16 amino acids.

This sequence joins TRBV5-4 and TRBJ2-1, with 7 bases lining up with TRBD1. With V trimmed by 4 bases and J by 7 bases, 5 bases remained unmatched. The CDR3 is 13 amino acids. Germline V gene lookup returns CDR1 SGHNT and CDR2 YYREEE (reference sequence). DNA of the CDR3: TGTGCCAGCAGCGTACAGGGGTGGAATGAGCAGTTCTTC. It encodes CASSVQGWNEQFF.

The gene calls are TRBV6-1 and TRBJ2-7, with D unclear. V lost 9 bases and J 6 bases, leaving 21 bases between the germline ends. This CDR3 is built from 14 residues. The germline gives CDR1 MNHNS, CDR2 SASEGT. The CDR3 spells CASSGSTVLGEQYF. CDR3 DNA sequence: TGTGCCAGTTCTGGCTCCACAGTTCTGGGCGAGCAGTACTTC.

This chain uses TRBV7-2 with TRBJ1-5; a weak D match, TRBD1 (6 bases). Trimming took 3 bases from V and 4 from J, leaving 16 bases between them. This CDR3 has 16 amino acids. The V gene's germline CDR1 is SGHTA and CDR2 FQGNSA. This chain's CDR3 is CASSLFGTRLNQPQHF. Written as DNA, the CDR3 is TGTGCCAGCAGCTTGTTCGGGACACGTTTAAATCAGCCCCAGCATTTT. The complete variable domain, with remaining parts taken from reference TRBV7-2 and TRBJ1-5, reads GAGVSQSPSNKVTEKGKDVELRCDPISGHTALYWYRQSLGQGLEFLIYFQGNSAPDKSGLPSDRFSAERTGGSVSTLTIQRTQQEDSAVYLCASSLFGTRLNQPQHFGDGTRLSIL.

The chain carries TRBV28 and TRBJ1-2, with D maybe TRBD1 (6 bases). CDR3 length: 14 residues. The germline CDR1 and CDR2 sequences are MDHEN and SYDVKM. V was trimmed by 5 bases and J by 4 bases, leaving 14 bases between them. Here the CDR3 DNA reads TGTGCCAGCAGTCCACGAGGGGGGAGCTATGGCTACACCTTC. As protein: CASSPRGGSYGYTF.

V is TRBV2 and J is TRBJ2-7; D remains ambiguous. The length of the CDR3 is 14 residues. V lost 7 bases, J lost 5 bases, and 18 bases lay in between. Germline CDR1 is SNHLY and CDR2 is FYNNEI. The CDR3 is CASNSILNLHEQYF. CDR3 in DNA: TGTGCCAGCAACTCAATTTTGAACCTACACGAGCAGTACTTC.

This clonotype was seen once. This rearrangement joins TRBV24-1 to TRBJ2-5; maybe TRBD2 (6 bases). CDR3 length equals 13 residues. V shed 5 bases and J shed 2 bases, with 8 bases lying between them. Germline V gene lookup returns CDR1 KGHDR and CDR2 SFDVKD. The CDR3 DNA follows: TGTGCCACCAGTGTAAGCGGGCAAGAGACCCAGTACTTC. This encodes CATSVSGQETQYF.

In nucleotides, the CDR3 is TGTGCCAGTAGTATTGTTGGGGAATTATGGCTCACCTTC. It codes for CASSIVGELWLTF. V is TRBV19 and J is TRBJ1-2; D not certain. The CDR3 loop spans 13 amino acids. The V gene lost 3 bases and the J gene lost 13 bases, with 18 bases spanning the gap. Per germline, CDR1 LNHDA and CDR2 SQIVND (reference sequence).

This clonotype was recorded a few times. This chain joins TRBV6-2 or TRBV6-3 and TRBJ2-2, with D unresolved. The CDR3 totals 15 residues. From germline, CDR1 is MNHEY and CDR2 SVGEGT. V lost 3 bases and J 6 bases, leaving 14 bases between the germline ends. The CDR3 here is CASSYKAVDPGELFF. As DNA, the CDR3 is TGTGCCAGCAGTTATAAGGCCGTAGATCCCGGGGAGCTGTTTTTT.

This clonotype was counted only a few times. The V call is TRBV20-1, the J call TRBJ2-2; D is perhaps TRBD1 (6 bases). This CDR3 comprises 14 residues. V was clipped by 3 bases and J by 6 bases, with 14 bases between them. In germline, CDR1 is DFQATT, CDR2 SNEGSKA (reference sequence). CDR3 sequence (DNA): TGCAGTGCTAGGACAGGCCACTCCCCCGGGGAGCTGTTTTTT. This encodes CSARTGHSPGELFF.

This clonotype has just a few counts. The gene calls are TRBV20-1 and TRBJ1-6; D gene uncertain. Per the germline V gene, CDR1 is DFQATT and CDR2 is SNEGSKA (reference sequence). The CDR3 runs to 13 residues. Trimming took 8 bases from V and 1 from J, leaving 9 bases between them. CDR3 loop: CSTSRSYNSPLHF. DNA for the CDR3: TGCAGTACGTCGAGATCCTATAATTCACCCCTCCACTTT.

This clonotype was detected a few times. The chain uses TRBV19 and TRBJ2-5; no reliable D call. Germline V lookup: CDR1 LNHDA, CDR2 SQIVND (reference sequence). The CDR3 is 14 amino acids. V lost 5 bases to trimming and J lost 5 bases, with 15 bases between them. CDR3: CASSADRTRETQYF. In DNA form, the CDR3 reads TGTGCCAGTAGTGCGGACCGCACGCGGGAGACCCAGTACTTC.

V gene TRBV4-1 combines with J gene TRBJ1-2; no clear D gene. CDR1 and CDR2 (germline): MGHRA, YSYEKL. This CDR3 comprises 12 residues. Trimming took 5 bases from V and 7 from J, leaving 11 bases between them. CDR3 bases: TGCGCCAGCAGCGGACGGGGAGGTGGCTACACCTTC. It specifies CASSGRGGGYTF.

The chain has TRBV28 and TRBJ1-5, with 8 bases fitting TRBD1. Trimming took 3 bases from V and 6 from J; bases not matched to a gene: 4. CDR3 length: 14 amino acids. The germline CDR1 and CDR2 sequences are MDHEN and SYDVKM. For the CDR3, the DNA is TGTGCCAGCAGTTTGGACAGGGTCCCTCAGCCCCAGCATTTT. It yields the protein CASSLDRVPQPQHF.

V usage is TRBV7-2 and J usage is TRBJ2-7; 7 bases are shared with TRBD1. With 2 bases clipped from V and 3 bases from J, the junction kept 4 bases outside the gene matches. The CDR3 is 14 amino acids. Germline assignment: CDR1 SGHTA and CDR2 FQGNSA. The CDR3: CASSLPGGVYEQYF. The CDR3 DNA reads TGTGCCAGCAGCTTACCAGGGGGTGTCTACGAGCAGTACTTC.

CDR3 protein: CASSYPPRLAGVSAYNEQFF. CDR3 DNA sequence: TGTGCCAGCAGTTACCCACCTCGACTAGCGGGAGTCTCAGCCTACAATGAGCAGTTCTTC. This chain uses TRBV27 with TRBJ2-1; 12 bases align to TRBD2. This CDR3 is 20 amino acids long. In germline, CDR1 is MNHEY, CDR2 SMNVEV (reference sequence). The V gene end was trimmed by 4 bases and the J gene end by 2 bases; junction bases not matched to a gene: 15.

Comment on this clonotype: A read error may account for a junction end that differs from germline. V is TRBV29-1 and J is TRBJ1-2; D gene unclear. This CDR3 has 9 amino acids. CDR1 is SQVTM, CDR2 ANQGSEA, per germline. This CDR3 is CSIEDGYTF. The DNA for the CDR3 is TGCAGCATTGAAGATGGCTACACCTTC.

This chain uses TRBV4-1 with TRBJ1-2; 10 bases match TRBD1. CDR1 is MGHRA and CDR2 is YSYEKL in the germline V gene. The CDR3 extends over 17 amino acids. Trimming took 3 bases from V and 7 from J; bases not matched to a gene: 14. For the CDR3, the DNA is TGCGCCAGCAGCCACAGCCTAATTGACAGGGGGCGCCGTGGCTACACCTTC. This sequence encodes CASSHSLIDRGRRGYTF.

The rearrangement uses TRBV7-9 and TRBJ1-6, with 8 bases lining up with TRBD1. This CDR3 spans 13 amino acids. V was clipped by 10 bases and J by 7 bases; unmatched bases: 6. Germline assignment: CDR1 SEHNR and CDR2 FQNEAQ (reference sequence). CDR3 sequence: CATGTGGNSPLHF. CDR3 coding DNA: TGTGCCACCGGGACAGGTGGGAATTCACCCCTCCACTTT.

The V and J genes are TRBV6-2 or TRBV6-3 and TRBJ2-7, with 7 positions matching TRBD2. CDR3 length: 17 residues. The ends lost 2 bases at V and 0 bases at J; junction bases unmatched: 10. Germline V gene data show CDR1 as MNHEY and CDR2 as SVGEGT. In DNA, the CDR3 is TGTGCCAGCAGTTACCCTGAGAAGTGGGGGGGCTCCTACGAGCAGTACTTC. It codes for CASSYPEKWGGSYEQYF.

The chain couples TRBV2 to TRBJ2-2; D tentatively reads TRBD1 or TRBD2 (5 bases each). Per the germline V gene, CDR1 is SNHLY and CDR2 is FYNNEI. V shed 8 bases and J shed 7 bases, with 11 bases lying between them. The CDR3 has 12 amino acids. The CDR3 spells CASSRDDGELFF. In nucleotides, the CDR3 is TGTGCCAGCTCTAGGGACGACGGGGAGCTGTTTTTT. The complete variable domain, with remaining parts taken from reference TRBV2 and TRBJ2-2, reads EPEVTQTPSHQVTQMGQEVILRCVPISNHLYFYWYRQILGQKVEFLVSFYNNEISEKSEIFDDQFSVERPDGSNFTLKIRSTKLEDSAMYFCASSRDDGELFFGEGSRLTVL.

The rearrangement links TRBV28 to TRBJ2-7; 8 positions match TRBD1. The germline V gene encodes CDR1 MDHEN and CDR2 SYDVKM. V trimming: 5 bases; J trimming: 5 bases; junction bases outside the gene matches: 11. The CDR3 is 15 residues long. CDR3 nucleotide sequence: TGTGCCAGCAGTGACCGGACAGGGATCGGCAACGAGCAGTACTTC. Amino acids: CASSDRTGIGNEQYF.

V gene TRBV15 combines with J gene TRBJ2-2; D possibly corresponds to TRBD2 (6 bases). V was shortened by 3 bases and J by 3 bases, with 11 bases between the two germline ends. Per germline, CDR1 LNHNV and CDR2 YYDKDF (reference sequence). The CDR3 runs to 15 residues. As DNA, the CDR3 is TGTGCCACCAGCAGCTACGGGACTGACACCGGGGAGCTGTTTTTT. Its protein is CATSSYGTDTGELFF. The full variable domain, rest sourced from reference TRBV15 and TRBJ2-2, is DAMVIQNPRYQVTQFGKPVTLSCSQTLNHNVMYWYQQKSSQAPKLLFHYYDKDFNNEADTPDNFQSRRPNTSFCFLDIRSPGLGDTAMYLCATSSYGTDTGELFFGEGSRLTVL.